This entry is about one TCR beta chain. This clone was seen a handful of times. The antigen this receptor binds is unknown. Base qualities are not recorded, but no much larger clone differs from it by a single base. The sample is drawn from a study of blood T cell repertoires in COVID-19 (dated by TCRdb to the early 2020s). About the study as a whole: The collaborator samples originated in the United States, Italy and Spain and spanned the acute and convalescent phases of COVID-19. The prospective study material was composed of cDNA or gDNA derived from T cells, B-cell-depleted T cells, or PBMCs. The dataset comprised deeply sampled blood TCRbeta repertoires from subjects exposed to, actively infected with, or recovered from COVID-19. The repertoires were released in a freely available public database intended as a resource for research on the immune response to SARS-CoV-2. The samples were drawn from two sources: the first 160 participants of the ongoing ImmuneRACE study, and 1,200 or so subjects contributed by 6 global collaborators. A de-identified subject ID, COVID-19 status, age in years and sex were almost always included in the sample metadata. Where HLA class I and class II types were available, the types were taken from metadata supplied by the sample provider, not from assay-based typing.

Whole blood was collected in K2EDTA tubes by collaborating institutions according to the institutions' own protocols. For TCRbeta analysis, collaborator samples were shipped as frozen whole blood, as isolated PBMCs, or as DNA extracted from either sample type. TCRbeta CDR3 regions were amplified from genomic DNA using the immunoSEQ Assay, a bias-controlled multiplex PCR. The authors' analysis ran thus. Within the assay, amplification of reference gene primers was used to estimate how many nucleated cells each sample contained. Sequence reads were collapsed and filtered to measure the absolute abundance of every unique TCRbeta CDR3 rearrangement. Productive Simpson clonality was computed per sample as the square root of Simpson's diversity index over productive rearrangements. TCRdb limited this immuneACCESS table to in-frame rearrangements with V and J called. A share of clones is missing; checked studies link under half to unresolved V genes, and the rest is unexplained. V and J calls and clone size are given by that table; D and trimming were obtained from the DNA. The sample contains 90,000 to 100,000 clones, less than 85% of them found a single time. Approximately 15% of the sample is in the top ten clones.

V and J lose 5 bases and 2 bases, and a span of 13 bases separates them. CDR1 and CDR2, looked up from the germline V gene, are SNHLY and FYNNEI. The CDR3, from cysteine to phenylalanine, totals 15 residues. Only CDR3 DNA is held: 45 bases, read in frame from base 1. The paper's findings and limits, for the study overall: How much clinical and demographic metadata was included differed by source and by participant, and the metadata was provided uncurated.

The rearranged segments are TRBV2 and TRBJ1-5; too little of a D gene remains to name it. This receptor was identified in a woman in her sixties or seventies with acute or convalescent COVID-19. Input material: peripheral blood. The DNA is as follows: TGTGCCAGCAGTAGAGGGAATAGGGGCAATCAGCCCCAGCATTTT. Its protein reads: CASSRGNRGNQPQHF.